Each of the 29 T cell receptor beta chains below was sequenced from the same sample in a study of regulatory T cells in long-lasting Graves disease. Time point denoted: newly diagnosed GD, antithyroid drugs for less than 3 months. PBMC RNA served as the TCR library source. Construction of the TCR beta libraries employed iRepertoire HTBI primers in conjunction with Arm-PCR of CDR3 regions. TCRdb analysed the multiplex PCR reads with MiXCR anew, one entry per CDR3 protein. Of about 420,000 distinct CDR3 sequences listed, around 17% are singletons. These data also featured in a second study, about T cells in Graves' hyperthyroidism and ophthalmopathy.

The sample consisted of peripheral blood mononuclear cells (PBMCs), taken at new diagnosis, from a patient treated with antithyroid drugs. The source is a young woman with Graves disease.

Worth noting for this clonotype: A read error may explain this, as a much larger clone is one base away. This chain uses TRBV29-1 with TRBJ2-1; D possibly corresponds to TRBD2 (6 bases). V lost 7 bases to trimming and J lost 13 bases, with 17 bases between them. The CDR3 extends over 11 amino acids. The germline CDR1 and CDR2 sequences are SQVTM and ANQGSEA. CDR3 sequence (DNA): TGCAGCGCAAGGAGGGGAGAGACCCAGTTCTTC. Its translation is CSARRGETQFF.

This clonotype was seen at least ten times. The chain couples TRBV13 to TRBJ1-1, with a tentative D call TRBD1 (5 bases). This CDR3 comprises 11 residues. Deletions cut 7 bases from V and 11 bases from J, with 14 bases between. Germline V gene data show CDR1 as PRHDT and CDR2 as FYEKMQ (reference sequence). DNA of the CDR3: TGTGCCAGCACCCCTGGGGCAGGCGCTTTCTTT. Translating gives CASTPGAGAFF.

Only a few counts were recorded for this clonotype. This chain links TRBV12-3 or TRBV12-4 with TRBJ1-2; 7 nucleotides align to TRBD1. The length of the CDR3 is 15 residues. With V trimmed by 7 bases and J by 5 bases, 13 bases remained unmatched. The DNA of the CDR3 is TGTGCCAGCAACCCAGGACAGGCGACCGTATATGGCTACACCTTC. Translation gives CASNPGQATVYGYTF.

CDR3 nucleotides: TGCAGTGCTACCTCAGGTAACACTGAAGCTTTCTTT. Amino acids: CSATSGNTEAFF. This rearrangement joins TRBV20-1 to TRBJ1-1; D gene ambiguous. Trimming left V 4 bases short and J 2 bases short, with 8 bases between. Germline lookup yields CDR1 DFQATT and CDR2 SNEGSKA (reference sequence). The CDR3 runs to 12 residues.

This clonotype was counted between two and nine times. The rearrangement joins TRBV20-1 to TRBJ1-6; D may be TRBD1 (6 bases). In germline, CDR1 is DFQATT, CDR2 SNEGSKA (reference sequence). The CDR3 length is 16 residues. Trimming removed 3 bases at V and 8 bases at J, with 20 bases between. The chain's CDR3 is CSARGGGPRLDSPLHF. CDR3 sequence (DNA): TGCAGTGCTAGGGGGGGGGGGCCGCGGTTGGATTCACCCCTCCACTTT.

This clonotype was recorded a few times. The chain carries TRBV5-8 and TRBJ2-1; 7 bases align to TRBD2. The CDR3 has 16 residues. Germline assignment: CDR1 SGHTS and CDR2 YDEGEE. The ends lost 4 bases at V and 2 bases at J; junction bases unmatched: 9. In DNA form, the CDR3 reads TGTGCCAGCAGCCAAAAGGGACTACCCCCCTACAATGAGCAGTTCTTC. It codes for CASSQKGLPPYNEQFF.

The V gene is TRBV5-8, the J gene TRBJ1-2; maybe TRBD1 (5 bases). Trimming shortened V by 0 bases and J by 6 bases, and 9 bases separated the two germline ends. The CDR3 covers 13 residues. Germline-derived CDR1 and CDR2 are SGHTS and YDEGEE. Written as DNA, the CDR3 is TGTGCCAGCAGCTTGGTCCCGGGGGATGGCTACACCTTC. It codes for CASSLVPGDGYTF.

This clonotype was detected ten times or more. The genes are TRBV6-5 and TRBJ1-1; unclear D gene. The germline V gene has CDR1 MNHEY and CDR2 SVGAGI. The CDR3 covers 13 residues. Trimming left V 3 bases short and J 4 bases short, with 9 bases between. The CDR3 bases are TGTGCCAGCAGTTATGGGAGGAGCACTGAAGCTTTCTTT. It yields the protein CASSYGRSTEAFF.

This chain links TRBV6-4 with TRBJ2-1, with a weak D call TRBD1 (5 bases). The CDR3 runs 15 residues. Germline CDR1 reads MRHNA; CDR2 reads SNTAGT. V was pared by 6 bases and J by 4 bases, with 16 bases between. DNA of the CDR3: TGTGCCAGCAGGGAAGACAGCGATCTATACAATGAGCAGTTCTTC. This gives the protein CASREDSDLYNEQFF.

This chain connects TRBV19 to TRBJ2-1; 13 positions match TRBD2. Germline-derived CDR1 and CDR2 are LNHDA and SQIVND (reference sequence). With V trimmed by 3 bases and J by 5 bases, 1 base remained unmatched. The CDR3 sequence is 15 residues long. CDR3 DNA sequence: TGTGCCAGTAGTATGGGACTAGCGGGAAACAATGAGCAGTTCTTC. Translation: CASSMGLAGNNEQFF.

The chain combines TRBV11-2 with TRBJ1-1; 7 positions agree with TRBD1. The CDR3 loop spans 14 amino acids. The V segment lost 2 bases and the J segment 6 bases; nucleotides outside the gene matches: 6. Germline loops: CDR1 SGHAT, CDR2 FQNNGV. For the CDR3, the DNA is TGTGCCAGCAGCTTATTACAGGGGTATGCTGAAGCTTTCTTT. It codes for CASSLLQGYAEAFF.

This clonotype was counted ten times or more. This chain links TRBV18 with TRBJ2-7; 7 positions agree with TRBD1. This CDR3 has 15 amino acids. With 3 bases clipped from V and 6 bases from J, the junction kept 11 bases outside the gene matches. Germline V CDR1 and CDR2: KGHSH, LQKENI. The CDR3 is CASSPKDRIGSEQYF. CDR3 nucleotide sequence: TGTGCCAGCTCACCGAAGGACAGGATAGGCAGCGAGCAGTACTTC.

The gene calls are TRBV10-2 and TRBJ2-3, with D unresolved. The CDR3 totals 13 residues. Deletions cut 0 bases from V and 2 bases from J, with 3 bases between. Germline-derived CDR1 and CDR2 are WSHSY and SAAADI. In DNA form, the CDR3 reads TGCGCCAGCAGTGAGTCCCCCACAGATACGCAGTATTTT. It yields the protein CASSESPTDTQYF.

The chain joins TRBV20-1 to TRBJ2-7; D unclear. In germline, CDR1 is DFQATT, CDR2 SNEGSKA (reference sequence). The CDR3 sequence is 13 residues long. The V end was cut by 5 bases, the J end by 3 bases, with 14 bases between. The CDR3 region is CSAFRGVDYEQYF. The CDR3 DNA reads TGCAGTGCTTTCAGAGGAGTAGACTACGAGCAGTACTTC.

This clonotype has more than one count but fewer than ten. V and J are TRBV6-2 or TRBV6-3 and TRBJ2-5, with 9 bases fitting TRBD2. This CDR3 is 15 amino acids long. Trimming at V came to 6 bases and at J to 5 bases, leaving 10 bases not matched to a gene. CDR1 and CDR2 from the germline V gene are MNHEY and SVGEGT. The CDR3 DNA is TGTGCCAGCAGCTTGGGGGGGACTAGCTCGGAGACCCAGTACTTC. Translating it yields CASSLGGTSSETQYF.

A word on this clonotype: A much larger clone differs from this one at a single base, so this may be a read error. V gene TRBV13 combines with J gene TRBJ2-5, with a possible D match to TRBD2 (6 bases). V gave up 2 bases and J gave up 11 bases, with 15 bases separating them. The CDR3 length is 13 residues. Germline V gene lookup returns CDR1 PRHDT and CDR2 FYEKMQ (reference sequence). Here the CDR3 reads CASSLFGGAGQYF. The DNA of the CDR3 is TGTGCCAGCAGCTTATTCGGGGGAGCTGGGCAGTACTTC.

Here the CDR3 reads CASSPKGAGSNEQFF. CDR3 nucleotide sequence: TGTGCCAGCAGCCCTAAGGGAGCGGGATCCAATGAGCAGTTCTTC. The V gene is TRBV3-1, the J gene TRBJ2-1, with 7 positions matching TRBD2. Germline loops: CDR1 LGHDT, CDR2 YNNKEL (reference sequence). The CDR3 sequence is 15 residues long. V was clipped by 4 bases and J by 6 bases; unmatched bases: 9.

This clonotype appeared many times. The rearrangement joins TRBV30 to TRBJ2-1; D is unresolved. The germline V gene encodes CDR1 GTSNPN and CDR2 SVGIG (reference sequence). Trimming left V 0 bases short and J 5 bases short, with 8 bases between. The CDR3 loop spans 13 amino acids. CDR3 nucleotides: TGTGCCTGGAGTGTTCGGTGGGACAATGAGCAGTTCTTC. Amino acid sequence: CAWSVRWDNEQFF.

The chain has TRBV7-6 and TRBJ2-5; D not certain. V lost 2 bases and J lost 3, with 7 bases in between. CDR1 is SGHVS, CDR2 FNYEAQ, per germline. The CDR3 sequence is 13 residues long. The CDR3 reads CASSLLGKETQYF. The CDR3 DNA reads TGTGCCAGCAGCTTACTAGGGAAAGAGACCCAGTACTTC.

This clonotype appeared many times. The genes are TRBV7-9 and TRBJ2-1; D unclear. The CDR3 consists of 13 residues. In germline, CDR1 is SEHNR, CDR2 FQNEAQ (reference sequence). V gave up 6 bases and J gave up 6 bases, with 12 bases separating them. CDR3 region: CASRPGLGNEQFF. CDR3 DNA sequence: TGTGCCAGCAGACCGGGTTTGGGCAATGAGCAGTTCTTC.

The chain is built from TRBV19 and TRBJ2-3; perhaps TRBD2 as D (7 bases). Trimming shortened V by 3 bases and J by 5 bases, and 12 bases separated the two germline ends. Germline CDR1 and CDR2: LNHDA and SQIVND (reference sequence). This CDR3 region has 14 residues. CDR3: CASSIDGGQDTQYF. In DNA form, the CDR3 reads TGTGCCAGTAGTATTGACGGGGGGCAAGATACGCAGTATTTT. Together with reference TRBV19 and TRBJ2-3, the CDR3 gives the full variable domain: DGGITQSPKYLFRKEGQNVTLSCEQNLNHDAMYWYRQDPGQGLRLIYYSQIVNDFQKGDIAEGYSVSREKKESFPLTVTSAQKNPTAFYLCASSIDGGQDTQYFGPGTRLTVL.

V usage is TRBV12-3 or TRBV12-4 and J usage is TRBJ1-2; D might be TRBD1 (6 bases). The ends were cut back, 5 bases at V and 8 bases at J, with 15 bases in the middle. The CDR3 consists of 13 residues. The CDR3 reads CASSNREAWGYTF. The DNA for the CDR3 is TGTGCCAGCAGTAACAGGGAGGCGTGGGGCTACACCTTC.

The chain links TRBV9 to TRBJ2-1; possibly TRBD2 for D (6 bases). The CDR3 is made up of 14 amino acids. CDR1 and CDR2 (germline): SGDLS, YYNGEE. V was clipped by 3 bases and J by 7 bases, with 14 bases between them. The CDR3 DNA sequence: TGTGCCAGCAGCGACGGGACTCGTAGGAATGAGCAGTTCTTC. Translated: CASSDGTRRNEQFF.

This rearrangement joins TRBV15 to TRBJ2-7, with 11 bases identical to TRBD2. Trimming removed 1 base from V and 3 bases from J; junction bases left unmatched: 2. Germline assignment: CDR1 LNHNV and CDR2 YYDKDF (reference sequence). The CDR3 is 15 residues long. CDR3 in amino acids: CATSRGTSGSYEQYF. In DNA, the CDR3 is TGTGCCACCAGCAGAGGAACTAGCGGGAGCTACGAGCAGTACTTC.

As for this clonotype: A far larger clone is a single base away, which makes a read error likely. CDR3 nucleotides: TGTGCCAGCAGCGTAGCGGGCGCCCCTGGGGGTGAGCAGTACTTC. Amino acid sequence: CASSVAGAPGGEQYF. V is TRBV9 and J is TRBJ2-4; D may match TRBD1 or TRBD2 (5 bases each). Germline assignment: CDR1 SGDLS and CDR2 YYNGEE. Trimming pared 0 bases from V and 13 bases from J, leaving 20 bases between. The CDR3 is 15 residues long. The variable domain in full, with the rest retrieved from reference TRBV9 and TRBJ2-4, is DSGVTQTPKHLITATGQRVTLRCSPRSGDLSVYWYQQSLDQGLQFLIQYYNGEERAKGNILERFSAQQFPDLHSELNLSSLELGDSALYFCASSVAGAPGGEQYFGAGTRLSVL.

J is TRBJ2-5 and V is TRBV14; the D gene is possibly TRBD2 (6 bases). The CDR3 runs to 16 residues. Germline V gene lookup returns CDR1 SGHDN and CDR2 FVKESK. Trimming took 0 bases from V and 6 from J, leaving 17 bases between them. As DNA, the CDR3 is TGTGCCAGCAGCCAAGATGACGGGGGAATCTGGAAGACCCAGTACTTC. Translating gives CASSQDDGGIWKTQYF.

The V call is TRBV7-3, the J call TRBJ2-5; 8 bases map to TRBD2. Germline loops: CDR1 SGHTA, CDR2 FQGTGA. CDR3 size: 15 residues. V trimming: 2 bases; J trimming: 5 bases; junction bases outside the gene matches: 7. The CDR3 bases are TGTGCCAGCAGCTTATCCGGGACTAGATTGGAGACCCAGTACTTC. Amino acid sequence: CASSLSGTRLETQYF.

This rearrangement joins TRBV12-5 to TRBJ1-1; D is ambiguous. This CDR3 contains 13 residues. Trimming cost V 6 bases and J 4 bases, with 12 bases left between them. Germline-derived CDR1 and CDR2 are LGHNT and FRNRAP. The CDR3 loop is CASGGTHFTEAFF. CDR3 bases: TGTGCTAGTGGGGGTACACACTTCACTGAAGCTTTCTTT.

This clonotype has ten or more counts. V and J are TRBV7-2 and TRBJ2-3; TRBD2 matches 9 bases. The CDR3 is made up of 15 amino acids. V lost 2 bases and J lost 4; bases outside the gene matches: 4. CDR1 SGHTA and CDR2 FQGNSA come from the germline V gene. CDR3 DNA: TGTGCCAGCAGCTTACTAGCGGGATTCGCAGATACGCAGTATTTT. Translated: CASSLLAGFADTQYF.